A single T cell receptor beta chain is shown here with its context. As yet, its antigen is unknown. The sample is drawn from a study of T cell repertoires in cytomegalovirus infection. About the study: It can be stated that public TCR beta signatures indicated CMV infection as well as a matching HLA type.

MiXCR was run by TCRdb on the reads, yielding one entry per CDR3 protein. The repertoire holds around 180,000 distinct CDR3 sequences, under 30% seen once, with roughly 32% in the top ten. The CDR3 totals 11 residues. Between the trimmed V and J ends, which lost 7 bases and 6 bases, there was a span of 8 bases. CDR1 is MNHNY and CDR2 is SVGAGI in the germline V gene (reference sequence). Study outcomes and limitations: HLA-C-restricted CMV-specific TCR beta clonotypes were dominant in the ex vivo response.

This clonotype was sampled from a human donor in good health (CMV status not recorded). Some clones in this sample may be carry-over from other donors' samples. V and J are TRBV6-6 and TRBJ2-3, with D unclear. The source material was PBMCs. The CDR3 DNA sequence: TGTGCCAGCACTACCGGGGATACGCAGTATTTT. Its translation is CASTTGDTQYF.